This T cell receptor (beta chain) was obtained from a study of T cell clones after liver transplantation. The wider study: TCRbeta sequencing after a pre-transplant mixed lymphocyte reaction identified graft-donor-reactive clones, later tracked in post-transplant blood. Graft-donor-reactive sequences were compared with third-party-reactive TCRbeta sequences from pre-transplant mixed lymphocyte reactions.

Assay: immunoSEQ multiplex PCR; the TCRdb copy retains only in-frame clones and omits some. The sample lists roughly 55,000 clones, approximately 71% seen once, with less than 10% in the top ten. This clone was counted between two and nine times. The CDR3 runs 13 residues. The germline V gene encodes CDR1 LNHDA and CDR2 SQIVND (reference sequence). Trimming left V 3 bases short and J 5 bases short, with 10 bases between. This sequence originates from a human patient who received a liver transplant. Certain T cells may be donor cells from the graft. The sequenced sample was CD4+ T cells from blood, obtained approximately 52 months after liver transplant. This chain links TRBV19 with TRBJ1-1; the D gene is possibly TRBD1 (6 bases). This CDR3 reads CASSMEGGTEAFF. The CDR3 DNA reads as TGTGCCAGTAGTATGGAAGGGGGAACTGAAGCTTTCTTT.